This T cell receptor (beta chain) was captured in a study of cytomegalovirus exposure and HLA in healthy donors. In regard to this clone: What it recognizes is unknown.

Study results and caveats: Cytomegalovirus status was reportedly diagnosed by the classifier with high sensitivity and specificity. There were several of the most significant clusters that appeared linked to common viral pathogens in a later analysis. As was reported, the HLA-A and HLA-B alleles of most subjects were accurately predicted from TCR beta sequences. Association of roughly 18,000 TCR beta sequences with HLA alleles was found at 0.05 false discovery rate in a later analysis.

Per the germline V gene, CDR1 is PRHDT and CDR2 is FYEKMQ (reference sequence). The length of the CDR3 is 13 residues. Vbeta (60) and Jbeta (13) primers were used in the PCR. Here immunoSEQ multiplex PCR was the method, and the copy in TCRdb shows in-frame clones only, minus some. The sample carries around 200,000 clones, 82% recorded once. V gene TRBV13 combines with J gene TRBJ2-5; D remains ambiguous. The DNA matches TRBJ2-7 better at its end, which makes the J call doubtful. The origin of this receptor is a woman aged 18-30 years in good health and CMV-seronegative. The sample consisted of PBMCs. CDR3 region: CASIIRGGYEQYF. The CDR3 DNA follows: TGTGCCAGCATCATTCGCGGCGGCTACGAGCAGTACTTC.